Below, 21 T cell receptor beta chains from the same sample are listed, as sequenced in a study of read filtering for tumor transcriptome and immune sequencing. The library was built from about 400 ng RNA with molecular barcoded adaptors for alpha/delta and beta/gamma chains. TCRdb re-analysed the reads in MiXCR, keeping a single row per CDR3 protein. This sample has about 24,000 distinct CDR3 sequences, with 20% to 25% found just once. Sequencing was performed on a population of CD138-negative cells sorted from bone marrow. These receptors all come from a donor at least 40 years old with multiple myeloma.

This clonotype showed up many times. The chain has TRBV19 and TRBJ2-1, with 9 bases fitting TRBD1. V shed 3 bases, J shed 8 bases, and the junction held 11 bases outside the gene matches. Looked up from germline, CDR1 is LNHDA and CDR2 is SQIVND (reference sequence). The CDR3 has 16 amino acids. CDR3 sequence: CASSINRGLGRDEQFF. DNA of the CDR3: TGTGCCAGTAGTATCAACAGGGGGCTAGGACGAGATGAGCAGTTCTTC.

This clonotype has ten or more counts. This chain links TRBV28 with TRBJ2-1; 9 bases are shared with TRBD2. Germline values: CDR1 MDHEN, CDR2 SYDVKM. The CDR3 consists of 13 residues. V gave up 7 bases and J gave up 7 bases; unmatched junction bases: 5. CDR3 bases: TGTGCCAGCACTGCGGGAGGGAGGAATGAGCAGTTCTTC. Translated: CASTAGGRNEQFF.

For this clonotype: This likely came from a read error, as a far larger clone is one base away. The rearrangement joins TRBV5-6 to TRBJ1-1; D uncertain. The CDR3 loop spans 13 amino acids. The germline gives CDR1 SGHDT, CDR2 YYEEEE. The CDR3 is CASGFYGDTEAFF. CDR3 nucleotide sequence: TGCGCCAGCGGCTTTTATGGGGACACTGAAGCTTTCTTT.

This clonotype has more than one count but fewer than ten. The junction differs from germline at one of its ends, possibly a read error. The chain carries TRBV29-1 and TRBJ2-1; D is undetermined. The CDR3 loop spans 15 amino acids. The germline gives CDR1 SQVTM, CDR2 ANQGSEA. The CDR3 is CSVDTTVSSYNEQSF. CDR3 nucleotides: TGCAGCGTTGATACGACGGTCAGCTCCTACAATGAGCAGTCCTTC.

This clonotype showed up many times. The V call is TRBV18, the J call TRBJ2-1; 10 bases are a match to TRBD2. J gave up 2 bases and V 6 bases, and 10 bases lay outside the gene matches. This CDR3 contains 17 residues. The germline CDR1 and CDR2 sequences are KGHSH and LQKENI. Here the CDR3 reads CASSSLSLAGAYNEQFF. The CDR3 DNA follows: TGTGCCAGCTCGTCCCTCTCTCTAGCGGGAGCCTACAATGAGCAGTTCTTC.

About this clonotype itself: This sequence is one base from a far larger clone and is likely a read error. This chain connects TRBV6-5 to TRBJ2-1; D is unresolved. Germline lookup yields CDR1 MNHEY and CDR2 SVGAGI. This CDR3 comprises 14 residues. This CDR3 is CASSERAIYNEQSF. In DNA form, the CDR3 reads TGTGCCAGCAGTGAACGGGCAATCTACAATGAGCAGTCCTTC.

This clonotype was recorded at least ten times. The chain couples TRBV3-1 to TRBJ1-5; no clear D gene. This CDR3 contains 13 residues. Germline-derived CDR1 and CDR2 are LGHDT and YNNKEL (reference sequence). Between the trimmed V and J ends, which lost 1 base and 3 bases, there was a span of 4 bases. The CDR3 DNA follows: TGTGCCAGCAGCCAAGGAGACAATCAGCCCCAGCATTTT. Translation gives CASSQGDNQPQHF.

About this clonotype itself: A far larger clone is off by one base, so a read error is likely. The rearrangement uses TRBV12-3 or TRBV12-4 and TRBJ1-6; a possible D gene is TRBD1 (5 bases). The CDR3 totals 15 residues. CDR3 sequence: CDSSLSGLHNSPLHF. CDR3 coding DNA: TGTGACAGCAGTTTGTCGGGACTCCATAATTCACCCCTCCACTTT.

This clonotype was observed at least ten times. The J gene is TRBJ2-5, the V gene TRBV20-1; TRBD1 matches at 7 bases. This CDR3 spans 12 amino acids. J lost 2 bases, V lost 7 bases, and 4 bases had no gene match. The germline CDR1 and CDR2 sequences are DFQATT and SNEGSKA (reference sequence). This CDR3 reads CSGGRGQETQYF. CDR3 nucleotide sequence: TGCAGTGGGGGCAGGGGGCAAGAGACCCAGTACTTC.

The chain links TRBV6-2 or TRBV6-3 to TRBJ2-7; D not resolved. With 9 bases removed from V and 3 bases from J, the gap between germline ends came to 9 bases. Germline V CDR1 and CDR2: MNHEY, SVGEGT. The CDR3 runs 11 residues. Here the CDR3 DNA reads TGTGCCAGTAAACAGTACTACGAGCAGTACTTC. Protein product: CASKQYYEQYF.

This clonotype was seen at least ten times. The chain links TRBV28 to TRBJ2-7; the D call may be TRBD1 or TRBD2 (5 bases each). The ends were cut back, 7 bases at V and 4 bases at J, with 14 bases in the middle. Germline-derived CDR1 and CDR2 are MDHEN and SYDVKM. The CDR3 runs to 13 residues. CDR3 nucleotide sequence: TGTGCCAGCAAGGCAGGGACCCCTTACGAGCAGTACTTC. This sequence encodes CASKAGTPYEQYF.

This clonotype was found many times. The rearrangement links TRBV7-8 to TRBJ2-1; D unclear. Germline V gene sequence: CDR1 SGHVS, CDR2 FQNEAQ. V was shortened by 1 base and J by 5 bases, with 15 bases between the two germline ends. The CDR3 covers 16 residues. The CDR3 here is CASSLGHLATNNEQFF. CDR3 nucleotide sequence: TGTGCCAGCAGCTTAGGGCACTTAGCAACGAACAATGAGCAGTTCTTC.

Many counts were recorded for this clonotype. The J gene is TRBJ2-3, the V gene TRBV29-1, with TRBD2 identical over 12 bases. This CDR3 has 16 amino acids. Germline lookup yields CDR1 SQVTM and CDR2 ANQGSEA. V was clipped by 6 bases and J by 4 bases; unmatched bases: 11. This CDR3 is CSVRNRLAGAPDTQYF. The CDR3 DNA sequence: TGCAGCGTAAGAAATAGACTAGCGGGAGCCCCAGATACGCAGTATTTT.

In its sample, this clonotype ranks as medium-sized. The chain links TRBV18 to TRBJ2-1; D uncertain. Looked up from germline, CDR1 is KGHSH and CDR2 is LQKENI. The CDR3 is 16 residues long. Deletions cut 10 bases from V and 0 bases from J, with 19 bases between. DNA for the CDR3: TGTGCCACCCCCCCTTCGACGGAGAGCTCCTACAATGAGCAGTTCTTC. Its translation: CATPPSTESSYNEQFF. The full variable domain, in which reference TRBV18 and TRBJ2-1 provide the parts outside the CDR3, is NAGVMQNPRHLVRRRGQEARLRCSPMKGHSHVYWYRQLPEEGLKFMVYLQKENIIDESGMPKERFSAEFPKEGPSILRIQQVVRGDSAAYFCATPPSTESSYNEQFFGPGTRLTVL.

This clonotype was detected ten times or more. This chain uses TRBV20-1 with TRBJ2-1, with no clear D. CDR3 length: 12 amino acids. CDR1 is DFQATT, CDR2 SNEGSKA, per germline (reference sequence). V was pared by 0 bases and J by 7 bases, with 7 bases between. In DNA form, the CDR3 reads TGCAGTGCTAGAGATAACACAAATGAGCAGTTCTTC. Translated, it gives CSARDNTNEQFF.

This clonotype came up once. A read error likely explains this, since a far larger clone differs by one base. CDR3 sequence (DNA): TGTGCCAGCAGCCAGAGCGGGAATGAGCAGTACTTC. This translates into CASSQSGNEQYF. The chain joins TRBV7-6 to TRBJ2-7; 7 nucleotides agree with TRBD2. The CDR3 is made up of 12 amino acids. The germline V gene encodes CDR1 SGHVS and CDR2 FNYEAQ. The J segment lost 7 bases and the V segment lost 5 bases, leaving 5 bases of the junction unmatched.

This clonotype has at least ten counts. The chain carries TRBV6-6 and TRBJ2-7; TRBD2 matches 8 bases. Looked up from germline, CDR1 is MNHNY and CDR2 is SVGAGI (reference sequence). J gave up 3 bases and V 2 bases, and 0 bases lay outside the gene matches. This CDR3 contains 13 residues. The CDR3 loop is CASSYGTSYEQYF. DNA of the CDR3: TGTGCCAGCAGTTACGGGACTAGCTACGAGCAGTACTTC.

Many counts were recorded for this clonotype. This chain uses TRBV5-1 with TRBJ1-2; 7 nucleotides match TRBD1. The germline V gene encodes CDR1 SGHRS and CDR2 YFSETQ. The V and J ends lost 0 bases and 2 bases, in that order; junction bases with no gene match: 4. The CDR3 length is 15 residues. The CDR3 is CASSLATGANYGYTF. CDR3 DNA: TGCGCCAGCAGCTTGGCAACAGGGGCCAACTATGGCTACACCTTC.

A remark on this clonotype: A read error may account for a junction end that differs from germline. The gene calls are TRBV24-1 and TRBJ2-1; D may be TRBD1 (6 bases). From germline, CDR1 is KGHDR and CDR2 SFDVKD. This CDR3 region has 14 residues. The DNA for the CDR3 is TGCGCCACCAGTCCCACCCTAGGGGGAAATGAGCAGTTCTTC. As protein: CATSPTLGGNEQFF.

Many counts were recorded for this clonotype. The CDR3 loop is CASSMDSQETQYF. Here the CDR3 DNA reads TGTGCCAGCAGTATGGACAGCCAAGAGACCCAGTACTTC. The chain recombines TRBV2 with TRBJ2-5; tentative D call: TRBD1 (6 bases). CDR3 length equals 13 residues. Germline V CDR1 and CDR2: SNHLY, FYNNEI. V lost 5 bases and J 1 base, leaving 8 bases between the germline ends.

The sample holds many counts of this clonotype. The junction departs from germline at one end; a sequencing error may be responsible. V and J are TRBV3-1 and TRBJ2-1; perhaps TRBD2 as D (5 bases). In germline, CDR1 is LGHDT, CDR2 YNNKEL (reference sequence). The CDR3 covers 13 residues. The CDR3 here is CASSQVSTSEQFF. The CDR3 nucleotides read TGCGCCAGCAGCCAAGTCAGCACTAGTGAGCAGTTCTTC.